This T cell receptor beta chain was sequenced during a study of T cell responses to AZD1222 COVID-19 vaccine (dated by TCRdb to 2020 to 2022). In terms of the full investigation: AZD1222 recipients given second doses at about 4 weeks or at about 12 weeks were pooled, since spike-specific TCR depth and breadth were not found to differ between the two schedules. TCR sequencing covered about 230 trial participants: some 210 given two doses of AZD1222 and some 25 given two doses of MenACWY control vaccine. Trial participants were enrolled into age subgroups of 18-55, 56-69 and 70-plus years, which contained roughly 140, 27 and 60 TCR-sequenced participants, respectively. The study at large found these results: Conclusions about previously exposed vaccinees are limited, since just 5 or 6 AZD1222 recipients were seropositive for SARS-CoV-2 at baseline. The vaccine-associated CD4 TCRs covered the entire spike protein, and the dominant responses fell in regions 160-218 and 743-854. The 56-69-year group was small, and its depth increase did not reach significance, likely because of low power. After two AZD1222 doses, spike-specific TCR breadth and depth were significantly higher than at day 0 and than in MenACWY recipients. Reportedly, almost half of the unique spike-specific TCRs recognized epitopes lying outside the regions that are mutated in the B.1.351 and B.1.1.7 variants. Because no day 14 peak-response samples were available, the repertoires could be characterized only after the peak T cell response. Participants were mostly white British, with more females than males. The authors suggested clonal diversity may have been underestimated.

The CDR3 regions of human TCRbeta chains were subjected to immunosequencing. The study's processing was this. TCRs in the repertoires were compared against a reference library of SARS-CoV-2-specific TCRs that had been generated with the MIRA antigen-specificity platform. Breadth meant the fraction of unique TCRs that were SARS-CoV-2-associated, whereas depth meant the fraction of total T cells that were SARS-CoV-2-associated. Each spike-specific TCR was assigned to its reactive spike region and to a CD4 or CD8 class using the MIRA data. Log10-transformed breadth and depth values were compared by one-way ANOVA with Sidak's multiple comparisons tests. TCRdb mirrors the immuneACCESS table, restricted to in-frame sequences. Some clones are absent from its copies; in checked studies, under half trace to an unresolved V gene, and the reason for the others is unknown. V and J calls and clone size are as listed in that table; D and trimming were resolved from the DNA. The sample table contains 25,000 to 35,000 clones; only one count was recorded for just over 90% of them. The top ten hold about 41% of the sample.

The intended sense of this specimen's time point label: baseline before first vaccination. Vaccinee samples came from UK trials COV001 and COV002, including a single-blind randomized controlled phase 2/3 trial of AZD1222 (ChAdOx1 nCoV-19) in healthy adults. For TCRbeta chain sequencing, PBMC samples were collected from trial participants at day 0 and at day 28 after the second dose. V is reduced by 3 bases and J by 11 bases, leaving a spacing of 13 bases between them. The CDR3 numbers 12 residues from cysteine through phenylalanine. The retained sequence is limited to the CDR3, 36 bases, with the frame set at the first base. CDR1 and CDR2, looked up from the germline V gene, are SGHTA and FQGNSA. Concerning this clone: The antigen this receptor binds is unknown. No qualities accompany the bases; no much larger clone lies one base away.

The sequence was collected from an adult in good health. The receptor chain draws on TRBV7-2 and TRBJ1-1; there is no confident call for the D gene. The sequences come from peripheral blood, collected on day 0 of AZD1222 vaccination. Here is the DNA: TGTGCCAGCAGCTTCCCGGACGTTCAGGCTTTCTTT. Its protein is CASSFPDVQAFF.